This T cell receptor beta chain was profiled in a study of T-cell memory formation after mild COVID-19. Study-level findings and limits: Day 15 to 85 contracting clones showed balanced CD4/CD8; later expanders leaned CD4+. CD4+ contracting clones were mainly CM and EM; CD8+ ones, EMRA.

TCRdb independently ran MiXCR on the 5' RACE reads; one entry per CDR3 protein. This table holds roughly 550,000 distinct CDR3 sequences, roughly 22% found once. This clonotype was observed many times. What it recognizes is unknown. V lost 3 bases and J 6 bases, leaving 10 bases between the germline ends. Germline lookup yields CDR1 SGHTA and CDR2 FQGNSA. The CDR3 extends over 13 amino acids. The receptor was isolated from an adult woman who had mild COVID-19 (a few samples of this study predate the infection). Cell type and time point are not known. V gene TRBV7-2 combines with J gene TRBJ2-3; D unclear. The specimen sequenced was PBMCs or a T cell subset sorted from them (not recorded which). The CDR3 nucleotides are TGTGCCAGCAGCTTCCCGGTAGTGGATACGCAGTATTTT. Translating it yields CASSFPVVDTQYF.